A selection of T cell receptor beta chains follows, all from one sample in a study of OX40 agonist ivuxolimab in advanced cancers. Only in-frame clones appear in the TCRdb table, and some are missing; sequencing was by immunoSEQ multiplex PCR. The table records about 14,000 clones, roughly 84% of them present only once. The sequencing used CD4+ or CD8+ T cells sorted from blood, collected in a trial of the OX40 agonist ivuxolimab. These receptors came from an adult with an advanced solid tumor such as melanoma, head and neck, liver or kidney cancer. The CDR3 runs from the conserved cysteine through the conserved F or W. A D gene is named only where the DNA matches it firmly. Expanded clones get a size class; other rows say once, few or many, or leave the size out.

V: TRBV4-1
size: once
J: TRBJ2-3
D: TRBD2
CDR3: CASSQVSSGATDTQYF
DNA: TGCGCCAGCAGCCAAGTGTCTAGCGGGGCTACAGATACGCAGTATTTT

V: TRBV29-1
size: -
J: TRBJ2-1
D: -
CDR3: CSVPRGANNEQFF
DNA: TGCAGCGTCCCTCGGGGCGCCAACAATGAGCAGTTCTTC

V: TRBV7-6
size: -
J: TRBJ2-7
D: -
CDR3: CAVRDSSYEQYF
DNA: TGTGCAGTCCGGGATTCCTCCTACGAGCAGTACTTC

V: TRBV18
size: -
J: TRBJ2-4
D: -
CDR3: CASSPVHGKNIQYF
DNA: TGTGCCAGCTCACCAGTGCACGGAAAAAACATTCAGTACTTC

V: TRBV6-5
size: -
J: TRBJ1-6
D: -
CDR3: CASSYVFIPNSPLHF
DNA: TGTGCCAGCAGTTATGTGTTTATCCCTAATTCACCCCTCCACTTT

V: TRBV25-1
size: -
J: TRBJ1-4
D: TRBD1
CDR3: CASSGQGRNEKLFF
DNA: TGTGCCAGCAGCGGACAGGGTAGGAATGAAAAACTGTTTTTT

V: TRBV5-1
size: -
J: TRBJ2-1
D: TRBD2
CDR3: CASSLGLAQFNEQFF
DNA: TGCGCCAGCAGCCTGGGACTAGCGCAATTTAATGAGCAGTTCTTC

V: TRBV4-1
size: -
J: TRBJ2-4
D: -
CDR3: CASSQEGLGFAQYF
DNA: TGCGCCAGCAGCCAAGAGGGACTGGGATTCGCACAGTACTTC

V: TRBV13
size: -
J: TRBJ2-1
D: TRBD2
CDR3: CASSAAGGSSYNEQFF
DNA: TGTGCCAGCAGCGCCGCGGGGGGGAGCTCCTACAATGAGCAGTTCTTC

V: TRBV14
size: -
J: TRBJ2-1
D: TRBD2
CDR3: CASSQSSGSRSYNEQFF
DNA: TGTGCCAGCAGCCAGTCTAGCGGGAGTCGATCCTACAATGAGCAGTTCTTC

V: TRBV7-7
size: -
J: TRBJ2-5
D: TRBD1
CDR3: CASSLGGGRETQYF
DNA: TGTGCCAGCAGCTTAGGAGGGGGCCGGGAGACCCAGTACTTC

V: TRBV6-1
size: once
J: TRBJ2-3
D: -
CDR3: CASNEEETDTQYF
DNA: TGTGCCAGCAACGAGGAGGAAACAGATACGCAGTATTTT

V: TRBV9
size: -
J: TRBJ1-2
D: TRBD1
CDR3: CASSGDRGSAYNYGYTF
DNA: TGTGCCAGCAGCGGGGACAGGGGGTCAGCTTACAACTATGGCTACACCTTC

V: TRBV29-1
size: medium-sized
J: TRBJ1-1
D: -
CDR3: CSVEDGANTEAFF
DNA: TGCAGCGTTGAGGACGGGGCGAACACTGAAGCTTTCTTT

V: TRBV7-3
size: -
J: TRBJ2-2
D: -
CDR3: CASSLEGSAGELFF
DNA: TGTGCCAGCAGCTTAGAGGGTTCGGCCGGGGAGCTGTTTTTT

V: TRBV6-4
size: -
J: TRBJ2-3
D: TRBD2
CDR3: CASSRTSGGTDTQYF
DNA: TGTGCCAGCAGCCGCACTAGCGGGGGGACAGATACGCAGTATTTT

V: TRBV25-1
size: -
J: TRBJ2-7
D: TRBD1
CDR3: CASSPRTGAKYEQYF
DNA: TGTGCCAGCAGCCCCCGGACAGGGGCGAAATACGAGCAGTACTTC

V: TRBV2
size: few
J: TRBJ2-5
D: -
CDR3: CASSDPILETQYF
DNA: TGTGCCAGCAGTGACCCTATCCTCGAGACCCAGTACTTC

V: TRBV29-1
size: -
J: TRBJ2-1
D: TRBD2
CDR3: CSVEDPGTSGRWNEQFF
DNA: TGCAGCGTTGAAGACCCCGGGACTAGCGGGAGGTGGAATGAGCAGTTCTTC

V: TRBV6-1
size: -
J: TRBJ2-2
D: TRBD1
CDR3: CASSEGTGDTGELFF
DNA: TGTGCCAGCAGTGAAGGGACAGGGGACACCGGGGAGCTGTTTTTT

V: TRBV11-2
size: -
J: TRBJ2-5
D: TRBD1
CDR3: CASSPGGQGDFLGETQYF
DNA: TGTGCCAGCAGCCCAGGGGGACAGGGGGATTTTCTAGGCGAGACCCAGTACTTC

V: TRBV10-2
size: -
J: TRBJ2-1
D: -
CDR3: CASSSLARNEQFF
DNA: TGCGCCAGCAGTTCTCTAGCCCGTAATGAGCAGTTCTTC

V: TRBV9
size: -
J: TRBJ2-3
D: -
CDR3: CASSAGTSTDTQYF
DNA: TGTGCCAGCAGCGCCGGGACAAGTACAGATACGCAGTATTTT

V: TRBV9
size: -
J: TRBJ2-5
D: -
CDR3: CASSVGLSPETQYF
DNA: TGTGCCAGCAGCGTAGGGCTTAGTCCAGAGACCCAGTACTTC

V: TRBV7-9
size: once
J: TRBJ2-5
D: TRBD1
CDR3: CASSRGTGKVYPRETQYF
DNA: TGTGCCAGCAGCCGCGGGACAGGGAAAGTATATCCCCGAGAGACCCAGTACTTC

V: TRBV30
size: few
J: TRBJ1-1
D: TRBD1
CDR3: CAWSETGRSGTFF
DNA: TGTGCCTGGAGTGAGACAGGGAGGAGTGGGACTTTCTTT

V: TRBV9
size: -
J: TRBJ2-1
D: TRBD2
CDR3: CASSSRTSGTANGQFF
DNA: TGTGCCAGCAGCTCTCGGACTAGCGGCACTGCCAATGGGCAGTTCTTC

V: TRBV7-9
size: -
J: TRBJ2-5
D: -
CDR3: CASSLLGAQETQYF
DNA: TGTGCCAGCAGCCTCTTGGGGGCTCAAGAGACCCAGTACTTC

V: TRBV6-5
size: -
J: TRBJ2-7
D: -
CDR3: CASRALEVQYEQYF
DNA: TGTGCCAGCAGAGCCCTCGAGGTGCAGTACGAGCAGTACTTC

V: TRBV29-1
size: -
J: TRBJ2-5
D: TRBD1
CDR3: CSVPFGGQAQETQYF
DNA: TGCAGCGTCCCTTTTGGCGGACAGGCACAAGAGACCCAGTACTTC

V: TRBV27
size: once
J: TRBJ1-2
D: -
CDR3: CASSLSSQGYGYTF
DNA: TGTGCCAGCAGTTTATCTTCACAGGGCTATGGCTACACCTTC

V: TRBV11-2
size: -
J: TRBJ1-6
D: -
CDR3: CASSLTGLGNSPLHF
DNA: TGTGCCAGCAGCTTAACGGGGCTCGGGAATTCACCCCTCCACTTT

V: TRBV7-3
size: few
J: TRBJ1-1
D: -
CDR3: CASSLGYGTEAFF
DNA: TGTGCCAGCAGCCTAGGGTATGGCACTGAAGCTTTCTTT

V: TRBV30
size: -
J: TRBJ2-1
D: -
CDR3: CAWSVNRGEQFF
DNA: TGTGCCTGGAGTGTAAATAGGGGTGAGCAGTTCTTC

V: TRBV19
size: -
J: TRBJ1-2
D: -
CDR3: CASSMGDKFHYGYTF
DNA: TGTGCCAGTAGTATGGGAGACAAATTCCACTATGGCTACACCTTC

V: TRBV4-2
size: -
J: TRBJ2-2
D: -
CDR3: CASSQEEGSYTGELFF
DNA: TGTGCCAGCAGCCAAGAAGAGGGTAGCTACACCGGGGAGCTGTTTTTT

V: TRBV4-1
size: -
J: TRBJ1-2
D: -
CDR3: CASSRNTQGFRDYTF
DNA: TGCGCCAGCAGCCGAAATACACAGGGATTTAGAGACTACACCTTC

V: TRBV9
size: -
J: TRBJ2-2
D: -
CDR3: CASSVAGARTGELFF
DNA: TGTGCCAGCAGCGTAGCGGGGGCGCGGACCGGGGAGCTGTTTTTT

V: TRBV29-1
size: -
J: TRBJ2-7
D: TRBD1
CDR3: CSVIQGKDGYEQYF
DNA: TGCAGCGTAATACAGGGGAAGGATGGCTACGAGCAGTACTTC

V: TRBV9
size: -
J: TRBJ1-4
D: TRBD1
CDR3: CASSSGGVGEKLFF
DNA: TGTGCCAGCAGCTCAGGGGGCGTGGGTGAAAAACTGTTTTTT

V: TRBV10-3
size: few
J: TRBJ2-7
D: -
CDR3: CAISDTSYEQYF
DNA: TGTGCCATCAGTGACACCAGCTACGAGCAGTACTTC

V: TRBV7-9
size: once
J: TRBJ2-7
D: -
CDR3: CASSLPSYEQYF
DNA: TGTGCCAGCAGCTTACCCTCCTACGAGCAGTACTTC

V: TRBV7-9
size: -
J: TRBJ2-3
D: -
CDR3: CASSGGRVLDTQYF
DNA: TGTGCCAGCAGCGGAGGCAGGGTTTTGGATACGCAGTATTTT

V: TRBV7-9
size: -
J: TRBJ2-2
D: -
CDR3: CASSLESANTGELFF
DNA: TGTGCCAGCAGCTTAGAGTCCGCGAACACCGGGGAGCTGTTTTTT

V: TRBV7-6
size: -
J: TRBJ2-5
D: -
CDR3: CASSVQAPSRTQYF
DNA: TGTGCCAGCAGCGTACAGGCTCCCTCAAGAACCCAGTACTTC

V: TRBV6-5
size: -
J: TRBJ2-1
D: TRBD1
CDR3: CASRTGGGEQFF
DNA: TGTGCCAGCAGGACAGGGGGTGGTGAGCAGTTCTTC

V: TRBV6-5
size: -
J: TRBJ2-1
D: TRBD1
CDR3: CASSPRDRGRHEQFF
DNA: TGTGCCAGCAGCCCCCGGGACAGGGGGCGTCATGAGCAGTTCTTC